This entry lists 28 T cell receptor beta chains sequenced from one sample in a study of blood T cell repertoires in COVID-19. The assay was immunoSEQ multiplex PCR, and TCRdb's table has in-frame clones only and misses some. In the table there are a few hundred thousand clones, around 81% of which are singletons. The sequencing sample was made of PBMCs or T cells enriched from blood (not recorded which). The receptors originated from a man over 45 who had recovered from COVID-19.

The chain couples TRBV7-2 to TRBJ2-3; 8 nucleotides align to TRBD1. With V trimmed by 5 bases and J by 6 bases, 1 base remained unmatched. The germline V gene has CDR1 SGHTA and CDR2 FQGNSA. There are 12 residues in the CDR3. The CDR3 here is CASSQGADTQYF. Here the CDR3 DNA reads TGTGCCAGCAGCCAGGGGGCGGATACGCAGTATTTT.

The chain uses TRBV10-3 and TRBJ1-4; D may be TRBD1 (5 bases). The V gene's germline CDR1 is ENHRY and CDR2 SYGVKD. Trimming took 8 bases from V and 1 from J, leaving 14 bases between them. This CDR3 has 15 residues. The CDR3 sequence: CAIQGGYGTNEKLFF. In DNA, the CDR3 is TGTGCCATCCAGGGAGGATATGGAACTAATGAAAAACTGTTTTTT.

The rearrangement joins TRBV4-1 to TRBJ2-1; perhaps TRBD2 as D (7 bases). Germline-derived CDR1 and CDR2 are MGHRA and YSYEKL. Trimming left V 4 bases short and J 12 bases short, with 19 bases between. The CDR3 totals 14 residues. CDR3 in amino acids: CASSLGSGGAPQFF. CDR3 sequence (DNA): TGCGCCAGCAGCCTAGGGAGTGGGGGGGCGCCGCAGTTCTTC.

J is TRBJ1-1 and V is TRBV19; D gene ambiguous. Germline V gene data show CDR1 as LNHDA and CDR2 as SQIVND (reference sequence). Trimming took off 5 bases at V and 0 bases at J, with 10 bases between the two ends. The CDR3 runs to 14 residues. As DNA, the CDR3 is TGTGCCAGTAGTCTGTCGACATTGAACACTGAAGCTTTCTTT. It is translated as CASSLSTLNTEAFF. Full variable domain (remainder filled in from reference TRBV19 and TRBJ1-1): DGGITQSPKYLFRKEGQNVTLSCEQNLNHDAMYWYRQDPGQGLRLIYYSQIVNDFQKGDIAEGYSVSREKKESFPLTVTSAQKNPTAFYLCASSLSTLNTEAFFGQGTRLTVV.

This clone was observed a few times. The chain recombines TRBV5-6 with TRBJ1-6, with 7 bases matching TRBD1. The CDR3 is 16 amino acids. V shed 0 bases, J shed 9 bases, and the junction held 9 bases outside the gene matches. Germline-derived CDR1 and CDR2 are SGHDT and YYEEEE. The chain's CDR3 is CASSLEGGRRLSPLHF. DNA for the CDR3: TGTGCCAGCAGCTTGGAAGGGGGCAGGAGACTTTCACCCCTCCACTTT. Full variable domain (rest looked up from reference TRBV5-6 and TRBJ1-6): DAGVTQSPTHLIKTRGQQVTLRCSPKSGHDTVSWYQQALGQGPQFIFQYYEEEERQRGNFPDRFSGHQFPNYSSELNVNALLLGDSALYLCASSLEGGRRLSPLHFGNGTRLTVT.

The chain combines TRBV4-2 with TRBJ1-1; tentative D call: TRBD1 (5 bases). The ends were cut back, 2 bases at V and 2 bases at J, with 15 bases in the middle. The V gene's germline CDR1 is LGHNA and CDR2 YNFKEQ. The CDR3 sequence is 16 residues long. The CDR3 reads CASSQHRSTANTEAFF. CDR3 in DNA: TGTGCCAGCAGCCAACACCGATCGACAGCTAACACTGAAGCTTTCTTT.

The genes are TRBV19 and TRBJ1-4, with D hard to call. The CDR3 has 16 amino acids. V was pared by 7 bases and J by 4 bases, with 19 bases between. The germline V gene has CDR1 LNHDA and CDR2 SQIVND (reference sequence). The CDR3 loop is CASTMAARLINEKLFF. The CDR3 DNA is TGTGCCAGTACCATGGCGGCTCGACTCATTAATGAAAAACTGTTTTTT.

This chain's CDR3 is CAWSVLAGLAYGYTF. As DNA, the CDR3 is TGTGCCTGGAGTGTACTGGCGGGGTTAGCCTATGGCTACACCTTC. The V call is TRBV30, the J call TRBJ1-2, with D hard to call. Trimming cost V 0 bases and J 4 bases, with 15 bases left between them. The CDR3 is 15 residues long. Germline V gives CDR1 GTSNPN, CDR2 SVGIG (reference sequence).

The table lists this clone with a count of one. The V and J genes are TRBV12-3 or TRBV12-4 and TRBJ1-4, with no clear D. V was clipped by 3 bases and J by 7 bases, with 3 bases between them. The CDR3 has 11 residues. The CDR3 coding sequence is TGTGCCAGCAGTTTGGCTGAAAAACTGTTTTTT. Translating gives CASSLAEKLFF.

DNA for the CDR3: TGTGCCAGCAGCCAGGAAACCGGGACAGGGGCCCTCAGGAGAGCTTTCTTT. Its protein is CASSQETGTGALRRAFF. The V gene is TRBV3-1 (or the pseudogene TRBV3-2), the J gene TRBJ1-1, with 10 bases matching TRBD1. The CDR3 has 17 residues. Per germline, CDR1 LGHDT and CDR2 YNNKEL (reference sequence). V lost 3 bases, J lost 10 bases, and 17 bases stayed unmatched.

V gene TRBV27 combines with J gene TRBJ2-1; 8 bases align to TRBD2. The CDR3 covers 14 residues. Germline V gene lookup returns CDR1 MNHEY and CDR2 SMNVEV (reference sequence). Germline trimming cut 3 bases from V and 7 bases from J; bases unmatched to any gene: 5. The CDR3 sequence: CASSFQREWNEQFF. The CDR3 DNA follows: TGTGCCAGCAGTTTCCAGCGGGAGTGGAATGAGCAGTTCTTC.

The V gene is TRBV30, the J gene TRBJ1-1, with 11 bases matching TRBD1. J gave up 1 base and V 8 bases, and 3 bases lay outside the gene matches. The CDR3 spans 13 residues. Germline-derived CDR1 and CDR2 are GTSNPN and SVGIG (reference sequence). The DNA of the CDR3 is TGTGCCGCGGACAGGGGGCCGAACACTGAAGCTTTCTTT. Translated, it gives CAADRGPNTEAFF.

V and J are TRBV3-1 (or the pseudogene TRBV3-2) and TRBJ2-2; 11 nucleotides align to TRBD2. Losses at the gene ends were 5 bases for V and 5 bases for J; bases not matched to a gene: 7. Germline V gene lookup returns CDR1 LGHDT and CDR2 YNNKEL (reference sequence). This CDR3 region has 16 residues. Written as DNA, the CDR3 is TGTGCCAGCAGCACGGTAGCGGGAGGGCCGACCGGGGAGCTGTTTTTT. This encodes CASSTVAGGPTGELFF.

This clone was counted once. Additional DNA sequences in this sample encode the identical CDR3. This sequence joins TRBV9 and TRBJ2-7; D gene ambiguous. The CDR3 length is 14 residues. The germline CDR1 and CDR2 sequences are SGDLS and YYNGEE. Trimming took 0 bases from V and 0 from J, leaving 7 bases between them. CDR3 bases: TGTGCCAGCAGCGTAGTGGAGTCCTCCTACGAGCAGTACTTC. Its translation: CASSVVESSYEQYF.

The chain joins TRBV10-3 to TRBJ2-1; 12 bases align to TRBD2. The CDR3 has 15 residues. Germline CDR1 ENHRY, CDR2 SYGVKD. The J segment lost 7 bases and the V segment lost 7 bases, leaving 8 bases of the junction unmatched. In nucleotides, the CDR3 is TGTGCCATCAAATTGACTAGCGGGAGCGGAAATGAGCAGTTCTTC. Protein: CAIKLTSGSGNEQFF.

The chain combines TRBV19 with TRBJ1-5; D ambiguous. V lost 4 bases to trimming and J lost 5 bases, with 15 bases between them. The CDR3 consists of 15 residues. Looked up from germline, CDR1 is LNHDA and CDR2 is SQIVND (reference sequence). The CDR3 DNA sequence: TGTGCCAGTAGTAGGAGGCAGTTCGGGGATCAGCCCCAGCATTTT. Amino acid sequence: CASSRRQFGDQPQHF.

This clone came up once. The chain joins TRBV5-4 to TRBJ2-3, with TRBD1 identical over 9 bases. This CDR3 spans 14 amino acids. Germline CDR1 and CDR2: SGHNT and YYREEE (reference sequence). Losses at the gene ends were 4 bases for V and 6 bases for J; bases not matched to a gene: 6. The CDR3 protein is CASSTGTGPDTQYF. The CDR3 DNA sequence: TGTGCCAGCAGCACCGGGACAGGGCCCGATACGCAGTATTTT.

The chain combines TRBV6-4 with TRBJ1-1; D remains unclear. The CDR3 runs 17 residues. The V end lost 6 bases, the J end lost 2 bases, and 22 bases lay between the germline ends. CDR1 is MRHNA, CDR2 SNTAGT, per germline. Here the CDR3 DNA reads TGTGCCAGCAGCCATCCCCTCTATTACCAGGATAACACTGAAGCTTTCTTT. Residues: CASSHPLYYQDNTEAFF.

This clone was picked up a small number of times. This chain uses TRBV2 with TRBJ2-5; tentative D call: TRBD1 (5 bases). CDR1 and CDR2 (germline): SNHLY, FYNNEI. The CDR3 contains 13 residues. V shed 4 bases and J shed 2 bases, with 8 bases lying between them. CDR3 region: CASSGGRQETQYF. The CDR3 bases are TGTGCCAGCAGTGGGGGCAGACAAGAGACCCAGTACTTC.

This rearrangement joins TRBV6-1 to TRBJ2-7, with 10 bases lining up with TRBD2. The CDR3 is made up of 14 amino acids. CDR1 and CDR2 (germline): MNHNS, SASEGT. V shed 2 bases and J 6 bases; nucleotides not matched to a gene: 4. CDR3 residues: CASSEPLAGAEQYF. CDR3 in DNA: TGTGCCAGCAGTGAACCCCTAGCGGGGGCCGAGCAGTACTTC.

The chain uses TRBV19 and TRBJ2-1, with TRBD2 as a possible D gene (6 bases). CDR1 is LNHDA and CDR2 is SQIVND in the germline V gene (reference sequence). The CDR3 runs to 14 residues. V was pared by 9 bases and J by 0 bases, with 12 bases between. CDR3 bases: TGTGCCAGGGGGGGATACTACTCCTACAATGAGCAGTTCTTC. Encoded protein: CARGGYYSYNEQFF.

CDR3 amino acids: CASSSPDFYGYTF. In DNA form, the CDR3 reads TGTGCCAGCAGTTCCCCAGATTTCTATGGCTACACCTTC. The chain has TRBV28 and TRBJ1-2; no reliable D call. The V gene's germline CDR1 is MDHEN and CDR2 SYDVKM. V was trimmed by 4 bases and J by 4 bases, leaving 10 bases between them. This CDR3 comprises 13 residues.

This clone was observed a single time. The chain couples TRBV3-1 (or the pseudogene TRBV3-2) to TRBJ1-6; 7 positions agree with TRBD1. CDR3 length: 14 amino acids. J was trimmed by 7 bases and V by 3 bases; bases with no gene match: 3. Germline loops: CDR1 LGHDT, CDR2 YNNKEL (reference sequence). CDR3 loop: CASSQGTENSPLHF. The DNA for the CDR3 is TGTGCCAGCAGCCAGGGGACAGAAAATTCACCCCTCCACTTT.

The V gene is TRBV9, the J gene TRBJ2-1; 11 nucleotides agree with TRBD2. The V and J ends lost 3 bases and 12 bases, in that order; junction bases with no gene match: 11. The CDR3 extends over 15 amino acids. The germline V gene has CDR1 SGDLS and CDR2 YYNGEE. The CDR3 DNA reads as TGTGCCAGCAGCGGAGTAGCGGGGGGGCCTCAAGGGCAGTTCTTC. This sequence encodes CASSGVAGGPQGQFF.

The V call is TRBV7-6, the J call TRBJ1-1; D remains ambiguous. The CDR3 is made up of 12 amino acids. CDR1 and CDR2 (germline): SGHVS, FNYEAQ. Trimming pared 4 bases from V and 2 bases from J, leaving 5 bases between. CDR3 protein: CASSSTNTEAFF. Written as DNA, the CDR3 is TGTGCCAGCAGCTCAACTAACACTGAAGCTTTCTTT.

CDR3 in amino acids: CASRRPTGVTDTQYF. The DNA for the CDR3 is TGTGCCAGCAGGCGACCGACAGGGGTCACAGATACGCAGTATTTT. The V gene is TRBV28, the J gene TRBJ2-3; 8 bases are a match to TRBD1. V gave up 6 bases and J gave up 2 bases; unmatched junction bases: 7. The CDR3 runs to 15 residues. The V gene's germline CDR1 is MDHEN and CDR2 SYDVKM.

The chain recombines TRBV12-3 or TRBV12-4 with TRBJ1-1; D gene uncertain. The CDR3 is 12 residues long. V lost 6 bases, J lost 6 bases, and 11 bases lay in between. The CDR3: CASSPLSSEAFF. CDR3 in DNA: TGTGCCAGCAGCCCACTATCGTCTGAAGCTTTCTTT.

The chain recombines TRBV19 with TRBJ2-7, with D maybe TRBD2 (5 bases). Looked up from germline, CDR1 is LNHDA and CDR2 is SQIVND (reference sequence). The ends were cut back, 4 bases at V and 2 bases at J, with 9 bases in the middle. This CDR3 has 13 residues. As DNA, the CDR3 is TGTGCCAGTAGTACCCGGGAAGCCTACGAGCAGTACTTC. This codes for CASSTREAYEQYF.